The rows below give T cell receptor beta chains drawn from one sample of a study of lymphopenia after photon versus proton radiotherapy. Here immunoSEQ multiplex PCR was the method, and the copy in TCRdb shows in-frame clones only, minus some. The repertoire holds 37,000 or so clones, with around 85% as singletons. This specimen was peripheral blood, taken from a patient treated with photon-based radiotherapy. Source of these receptors: a man aged 45-65 years with gastric cancer. Each CDR3 is given with its conserved first and last residue. D genes are given only for firm matches. Some rows mark clone size as missing; the rest say once, few, many or name a class of expanded clone.

J gene: TRBJ2-2
D gene: .
clone size: .
V gene: TRBV7-3
CDR3 DNA: TGTGCCAGCAGCTCCCCGAACACCGGGGAGCTGTTTTTT
CDR3 protein: CASSSPNTGELFF

J gene: TRBJ2-1
D gene: TRBD2
clone size: .
V gene: TRBV28
CDR3 DNA: TGTGCCAGCTCTAGCGGGATAAGCTCCTACAATGAGCAGTTCTTC
CDR3 protein: CASSSGISSYNEQFF

J gene: TRBJ2-2
D gene: TRBD1
clone size: .
V gene: TRBV11-1
CDR3 DNA: TGTGCCAGCAGCGGACAGGGGAACACCGGGGAGCTGTTTTTT
CDR3 protein: CASSGQGNTGELFF

J gene: TRBJ1-5
D gene: .
clone size: .
V gene: TRBV30
CDR3 DNA: TGTGCCGTGTCGAGGCAGGGGAATTACAATCAGCCCCAGCATTTT
CDR3 protein: CAVSRQGNYNQPQHF

J gene: TRBJ1-1
D gene: .
clone size: .
V gene: TRBV30
CDR3 DNA: TGTGCCTGGAGGAGGGTAGGGAACACTGAAGCTTTCTTT
CDR3 protein: CAWRRVGNTEAFF

J gene: TRBJ1-5
D gene: .
clone size: few
V gene: TRBV7-3
CDR3 DNA: TGTGCCAGCAGCCTTACAGGGAATCAGCCCCAGCATTTT
CDR3 protein: CASSLTGNQPQHF

J gene: TRBJ1-4
D gene: .
clone size: .
V gene: TRBV5-1
CDR3 DNA: TGCGCCAGCAGCTTGGCCGCGAGTGGAGAAAAACTGTTTTTT
CDR3 protein: CASSLAASGEKLFF

J gene: TRBJ2-2
D gene: TRBD2
clone size: .
V gene: TRBV11-2
CDR3 DNA: TGTGCCAGCAGATCCGGGACTAGCTTTACGTTGAACACCGGGGAGCTGTTTTTT
CDR3 protein: CASRSGTSFTLNTGELFF

J gene: TRBJ1-4
D gene: .
clone size: once
V gene: TRBV7-2
CDR3 DNA: TGTGCCAGCAGGAGGGGACCCTCCACAACTAATGAAAAACTGTTTTTT
CDR3 protein: CASRRGPSTTNEKLFF

J gene: TRBJ2-6
D gene: .
clone size: .
V gene: TRBV6-6
CDR3 DNA: TGTGCCAGCAGTTACTCCCGGGGCTCAGGGGCCAACGTCCTGACTTTC
CDR3 protein: CASSYSRGSGANVLTF

J gene: TRBJ2-5
D gene: TRBD2
clone size: .
V gene: TRBV30
CDR3 DNA: TGTGCCTGGAGCCCAACTAGCGTCCAAGAGACCCAGTACTTC
CDR3 protein: CAWSPTSVQETQYF

J gene: TRBJ2-5
D gene: TRBD2
clone size: .
V gene: TRBV14
CDR3 DNA: TGTGCCAGCTCATCGGGACTAGCGATCCAAGAGACCCAGTACTTC
CDR3 protein: CASSSGLAIQETQYF

J gene: TRBJ2-1
D gene: TRBD2
clone size: .
V gene: TRBV10-1
CDR3 DNA: TGCGCCAGCAGCAGAGCGGGAGGACCCAGCTCCTACAATGAGCAGTTCTTC
CDR3 protein: CASSRAGGPSSYNEQFF

J gene: TRBJ2-7
D gene: .
clone size: few
V gene: TRBV6-5
CDR3 DNA: TGTGCCAGCAGTTACTCGCACGGGAGCTCCTACGAGCAGTACTTC
CDR3 protein: CASSYSHGSSYEQYF

J gene: TRBJ1-1
D gene: TRBD1
clone size: .
V gene: TRBV7-3
CDR3 DNA: TGTGCCAGCAGCCAGACAGGGGGGGATACTGAAGCTTTCTTT
CDR3 protein: CASSQTGGDTEAFF

J gene: TRBJ2-1
D gene: TRBD2
clone size: .
V gene: TRBV6-5
CDR3 DNA: TGTGCCAGCAGTTTAGCGGGAATCCACAATGAGCAGTTCTTC
CDR3 protein: CASSLAGIHNEQFF

J gene: TRBJ1-5
D gene: .
clone size: .
V gene: TRBV6-5
CDR3 DNA: TGTGCCAGCAGTTACAGGGAGACTCAGCCCCAGCATTTT
CDR3 protein: CASSYRETQPQHF

J gene: TRBJ2-5
D gene: .
clone size: .
V gene: TRBV11-2
CDR3 DNA: TGTGCCAGCAGTGGGGGACGGCTCATCCAAGAGACCCAGTACTTC
CDR3 protein: CASSGGRLIQETQYF

J gene: TRBJ2-3
D gene: .
clone size: .
V gene: TRBV11-3
CDR3 DNA: TGTGCCAGCAGCTTGACAGCTAGCACAGATACGCAGTATTTT
CDR3 protein: CASSLTASTDTQYF

J gene: TRBJ2-7
D gene: TRBD2
clone size: .
V gene: TRBV27
CDR3 DNA: TGTGCCAGCAGCGGAACCGGGACTAGCGGGCTCTACGAGCAGTACTTC
CDR3 protein: CASSGTGTSGLYEQYF

J gene: TRBJ2-1
D gene: TRBD2
clone size: .
V gene: TRBV7-3
CDR3 DNA: TGTGCCAGCAGCTTGACTAGCGGGAAGAATGAGCAGTTCTTC
CDR3 protein: CASSLTSGKNEQFF

J gene: TRBJ2-3
D gene: .
clone size: .
V gene: TRBV28
CDR3 DNA: TGTGCCAGCAGTCCCTCCGAGACAGATACGCAGTATTTT
CDR3 protein: CASSPSETDTQYF

J gene: TRBJ2-7
D gene: .
clone size: .
V gene: TRBV4-1
CDR3 DNA: TGCGCCAGCAGCCAAGTCAACAGGGTCGGCGAGCAGTACTTC
CDR3 protein: CASSQVNRVGEQYF

J gene: TRBJ2-3
D gene: TRBD2
clone size: once
V gene: TRBV11-3
CDR3 DNA: TGTGCCAGCAGTCTGACTAGCTCCACAGATACGCAGTATTTT
CDR3 protein: CASSLTSSTDTQYF

J gene: TRBJ1-2
D gene: .
clone size: .
V gene: TRBV28
CDR3 DNA: TGTGCCAGCAGTTTATTCAAGGGGCAGGGGAGCTATGGCTACACCTTC
CDR3 protein: CASSLFKGQGSYGYTF

J gene: TRBJ1-2
D gene: .
clone size: .
V gene: TRBV6-1
CDR3 DNA: TGTGCCAGCACCTCCATACAGGGAGCTAACTATGGCTACACCTTC
CDR3 protein: CASTSIQGANYGYTF

J gene: TRBJ2-3
D gene: .
clone size: .
V gene: TRBV18
CDR3 DNA: TGTGCCAGCGTCACCCGGCAGGGTACAGATACGCAGTATTTT
CDR3 protein: CASVTRQGTDTQYF

J gene: TRBJ2-5
D gene: TRBD2
clone size: .
V gene: TRBV5-4
CDR3 DNA: TGTGCCAGCAGCTTGGGGCGACTAGCGGGAGGACGAGAGACCCAGTACTTC
CDR3 protein: CASSLGRLAGGRETQYF

J gene: TRBJ2-6
D gene: .
clone size: .
V gene: TRBV11-2
CDR3 DNA: TGTGCCAGCAGCTTAGGCAGACAGACTACTGGGGCCAACGTCCTGACTTTC
CDR3 protein: CASSLGRQTTGANVLTF

J gene: TRBJ2-3
D gene: TRBD2
clone size: .
V gene: TRBV15
CDR3 DNA: TGTGCCACCAGCAGAGCCCCCGGCGGGAGGACGACAGATACGCAGTATTTT
CDR3 protein: CATSRAPGGRTTDTQYF

J gene: TRBJ2-7
D gene: .
clone size: .
V gene: TRBV5-6
CDR3 DNA: TGTGCCAGCAGCTGGTATAGGGCAGGGCAGTACGAGCAGTACTTC
CDR3 protein: CASSWYRAGQYEQYF

J gene: TRBJ2-7
D gene: TRBD1
clone size: .
V gene: TRBV7-2
CDR3 DNA: TGTGCCAGCAGGGTTGGGGCCGGGACAGCCTACGAGCAGTACTTC
CDR3 protein: CASRVGAGTAYEQYF

J gene: TRBJ2-1
D gene: .
clone size: .
V gene: TRBV14
CDR3 DNA: TGTGCCAGCAGCCGACCCGGGCCAACCTACAATGAGCAGTTCTTC
CDR3 protein: CASSRPGPTYNEQFF

J gene: TRBJ1-4
D gene: .
clone size: .
V gene: TRBV19
CDR3 DNA: TGTGCCAGTCGAGGAGTAAAACTGTTTTTT
CDR3 protein: CASRGVKLFF

J gene: TRBJ2-7
D gene: .
clone size: .
V gene: TRBV6-5
CDR3 DNA: TGTGCCAGCAGAGACCAGGGAACACACTACGAGCAGTACTTC
CDR3 protein: CASRDQGTHYEQYF

J gene: TRBJ2-6
D gene: .
clone size: .
V gene: TRBV2
CDR3 DNA: TGTGCCAGCAGTGAAGCAAGGCAACCTGGGGCCAACGTCCTGACTTTC
CDR3 protein: CASSEARQPGANVLTF

J gene: TRBJ1-3
D gene: .
clone size: .
V gene: TRBV5-5
CDR3 DNA: TGTGCCAGCAGCTTATTGCCCGGGTCAGGAAACACCATATATTTT
CDR3 protein: CASSLLPGSGNTIYF

J gene: TRBJ2-3
D gene: .
clone size: once
V gene: TRBV2
CDR3 DNA: TGTGCCAGCAATTTCGGGGGAACAGATACGCAGTATTTT
CDR3 protein: CASNFGGTDTQYF

J gene: TRBJ2-1
D gene: TRBD2
clone size: .
V gene: TRBV19
CDR3 DNA: TGTGCCAGTAGTATATACTCTAGCGGGAGATACAATGAGCAGTTCTTC
CDR3 protein: CASSIYSSGRYNEQFF

J gene: TRBJ1-4
D gene: TRBD1
clone size: .
V gene: TRBV5-1
CDR3 DNA: TGCGCCAGCAGCCCCCGGGACAGGGAGGTTAATGAAAAACTGTTTTTT
CDR3 protein: CASSPRDREVNEKLFF

J gene: TRBJ2-4
D gene: .
clone size: .
V gene: TRBV11-3
CDR3 DNA: TGTGCCAGCAGCTTAGCCCCAGGGGCGGCCAAAAACATTCAGTACTTC
CDR3 protein: CASSLAPGAAKNIQYF

J gene: TRBJ2-7
D gene: .
clone size: .
V gene: TRBV9
CDR3 DNA: TGTGCCAGCAGCGCCGGCCTCTCCTACGAGCAGTACTTC
CDR3 protein: CASSAGLSYEQYF

J gene: TRBJ2-7
D gene: .
clone size: medium-sized
V gene: TRBV4-3
CDR3 DNA: TGCGCCAGCAGCCAAGGGGTCGACAGTATCTACGAGCAGTACTTC
CDR3 protein: CASSQGVDSIYEQYF

J gene: TRBJ1-2
D gene: TRBD1
clone size: .
V gene: TRBV6-5
CDR3 DNA: TGTGCCAGCAGTTACTCAAGGACAGGGGGAGGCTATGGCTACACCTTC
CDR3 protein: CASSYSRTGGGYGYTF

J gene: TRBJ2-7
D gene: .
clone size: .
V gene: TRBV7-9
CDR3 DNA: TGTGCCAGCAGCCGGACGGGGGAGGCTACCTACGAGCAGTACTTC
CDR3 protein: CASSRTGEATYEQYF

J gene: TRBJ2-1
D gene: .
clone size: once
V gene: TRBV27
CDR3 DNA: TGTGCCAGCAGTTTAAGGGGGCCCGGGGGGGAGCAGTTCTTC
CDR3 protein: CASSLRGPGGEQFF

J gene: TRBJ2-2
D gene: .
clone size: .
V gene: TRBV30
CDR3 DNA: TGTGCCTGGAGTGCCTACAGGTCCGGGGAGCTGTTTTTT
CDR3 protein: CAWSAYRSGELFF